Shown below are 23 T cell receptor beta chains from a single sample sequenced in a study of CD4+ T cells in melanoma. Clones were sequenced by immunoSEQ multiplex PCR, and TCRdb holds only the in-frame ones, with some missing. The sample yields around 130,000 clones, 80% to 95% seen once. The receptor set was obtained from a human donor with melanoma.

V and J are TRBV5-1 and TRBJ2-5, with 9 bases matching TRBD1. Germline V gene data show CDR1 as SGHRS and CDR2 as YFSETQ. The CDR3 covers 19 residues. J gave up 5 bases and V 4 bases, and 21 bases lay outside the gene matches. In DNA, the CDR3 is TGCGCCAGCAGCAACAATGGGGGTCACAGGGGGCTTAGGGAGGAGACCCAGTACTTC. Its protein product is CASSNNGGHRGLREETQYF.

The chain uses TRBV6-5 and TRBJ2-7, with a possible D match to TRBD1 (6 bases). This CDR3 spans 14 amino acids. Germline CDR1 is MNHEY and CDR2 is SVGAGI. Trimming took off 6 bases at V and 1 base at J, with 13 bases between the two ends. Here the CDR3 DNA reads TGTGCCAGCAGCCTCTCAGGACAGTCCTACGAGCAGTACTTC. Translation: CASSLSGQSYEQYF.

This chain links TRBV15 with TRBJ2-3; TRBD2 is a possible D gene (6 bases). This CDR3 spans 15 amino acids. V lost 0 bases to trimming and J lost 3 bases, with 10 bases between them. Germline V gene sequence: CDR1 LNHNV, CDR2 YYDKDF (reference sequence). The CDR3 is CATSRDGGVTDTQYF. The CDR3 region has the DNA TGTGCCACCAGCAGAGATGGCGGGGTTACAGATACGCAGTATTTT. Using reference TRBV15 and TRBJ2-3 for the parts outside the CDR3, the full variable domain is DAMVIQNPRYQVTQFGKPVTLSCSQTLNHNVMYWYQQKSSQAPKLLFHYYDKDFNNEADTPDNFQSRRPNTSFCFLDIRSPGLGDTAMYLCATSRDGGVTDTQYFGPGTRLTVL.

This sequence joins TRBV30 and TRBJ2-2; D not resolved. The CDR3 covers 15 residues. The V gene lost 2 bases and the J gene lost 5 bases, with 15 bases spanning the gap. CDR1 and CDR2 (germline): GTSNPN, SVGIG (reference sequence). As DNA, the CDR3 is TGTGCCTGGAGTCCAGGATCCCCGGGTACCGGGGAGCTGTTTTTT. Translated, it gives CAWSPGSPGTGELFF.

The rearrangement uses TRBV5-1 and TRBJ2-3; D not certain. The V end was cut by 3 bases, the J end by 3 bases, with 11 bases between. Germline values: CDR1 SGHRS, CDR2 YFSETQ. The CDR3 is made up of 14 amino acids. DNA for the CDR3: TGCGCCAGCAGCTCGGTAACCATAACAGATACGCAGTATTTT. It translates to CASSSVTITDTQYF.

V gene TRBV2 combines with J gene TRBJ1-1; 9 positions match TRBD1. This CDR3 contains 14 residues. Germline loops: CDR1 SNHLY, CDR2 FYNNEI. Unmatched junction bases numbered 6, after V lost 6 bases and J lost 4 bases. The CDR3 protein is CASSEQGASTEAFF. CDR3 DNA sequence: TGTGCCAGCAGCGAACAGGGGGCGAGCACTGAAGCTTTCTTT.

The V call is TRBV6-5, the J call TRBJ1-1; 8 positions match TRBD1. V trimming: 7 bases; J trimming: 5 bases; junction bases outside the gene matches: 12. This CDR3 spans 15 amino acids. CDR1 is MNHEY and CDR2 is SVGAGI in the germline V gene. CDR3 region: CASTSGGALRTEAFF. As DNA, the CDR3 is TGTGCCAGCACCTCAGGGGGCGCCTTAAGGACTGAAGCTTTCTTT.

This chain joins TRBV7-3 and TRBJ2-6; D gene unclear. The CDR3 consists of 16 residues. Trimming took 0 bases from V and 2 from J, leaving 8 bases between them. Germline assignment: CDR1 SGHTA and CDR2 FQGTGA. CDR3 coding DNA: TGTGCCAGCAGCTTAACCAGAAGTACTGGGGCCAACGTCCTGACTTTC. Translating it yields CASSLTRSTGANVLTF.

V is TRBV5-4 and J is TRBJ2-7; maybe TRBD2 (7 bases). From germline, CDR1 is SGHNT and CDR2 YYREEE (reference sequence). The CDR3 covers 16 residues. The ends were cut back, 4 bases at V and 2 bases at J, with 19 bases in the middle. CDR3 coding DNA: TGTGCCAGCAGCCTGGGGGGGCGAGACAGCACCTACGAGCAGTACTTC. Translation: CASSLGGRDSTYEQYF.

This clone has just one count. The gene calls are TRBV11-2 and TRBJ1-4, with TRBD1 identical over 7 bases. This CDR3 contains 14 residues. The junction had 7 bases not matched to a gene; V was cut back by 4 bases and J by 8 bases. The germline V gene encodes CDR1 SGHAT and CDR2 FQNNGV. This CDR3 is CASSYTGEGEKLFF. The CDR3 region has the DNA TGTGCCAGCAGCTATACAGGGGAGGGAGAAAAACTGTTTTTT.

The DNA of the CDR3 is TGTGCCTGGAGGTTCGACTCTAGCGGGGGGGAAGAGACCCAGTACTTC. This gives the protein CAWRFDSSGGEETQYF. This sequence joins TRBV30 and TRBJ2-5; 12 bases match TRBD2. V dropped 3 bases and J dropped 3; count of bases not matched to a gene: 8. The CDR3 has 16 amino acids. Germline CDR1 and CDR2: GTSNPN and SVGIG (reference sequence).

This clone was recorded only once. The chain is built from TRBV7-9 and TRBJ1-2; 8 bases align to TRBD1. The V segment lost 0 bases and the J segment 8 bases; nucleotides outside the gene matches: 2. Germline V gene sequence: CDR1 SEHNR, CDR2 FQNEAQ (reference sequence). The CDR3 is made up of 13 amino acids. CDR3 DNA sequence: TGTGCCAGCAGCTTAGCGTCAGGGGGCGGCTACACCTTC. This gives the protein CASSLASGGGYTF.

This clone was detected once. CDR3 region: CASSDWGPDTQYF. The CDR3, as DNA: TGTGCCAGCAGTGATTGGGGGCCAGATACGCAGTATTTT. V is TRBV6-1 and J is TRBJ2-3; D possibly corresponds to TRBD1 (6 bases). Deletions cut 3 bases from V and 4 bases from J, with 8 bases between. The CDR3 spans 13 residues. CDR1 and CDR2 from the germline V gene are MNHNS and SASEGT.

CDR3 in amino acids: CASSLEPSETQYF. The CDR3 DNA follows: TGCGCCAGCAGCTTGGAACCGTCGGAGACCCAGTACTTC. The chain links TRBV5-1 to TRBJ2-5; D is unclear. Germline V gene lookup returns CDR1 SGHRS and CDR2 YFSETQ. V was shortened by 0 bases and J by 5 bases, with 8 bases between the two germline ends. The CDR3 has 13 residues.

V is TRBV11-2 and J is TRBJ2-7, with D possibly TRBD1 on 7 matching bases. This CDR3 comprises 15 residues. Between the trimmed V and J ends, which lost 5 bases and 1 base, there was a span of 15 bases. Germline-derived CDR1 and CDR2 are SGHAT and FQNNGV. The CDR3 loop reads CASSERRDRSYEQYF. CDR3 bases: TGTGCCAGCAGCGAGCGGCGGGACAGATCCTACGAGCAGTACTTC.

CDR3 DNA: TGTGCCAGCAGCCCTGGGGACAGTCAAGAGACCCAGTACTTC. Translated: CASSPGDSQETQYF. The V and J genes are TRBV4-2 and TRBJ2-5; TRBD1 aligns across 7 bases. Per germline, CDR1 LGHNA and CDR2 YNFKEQ. J gave up 2 bases and V 4 bases, and 4 bases lay outside the gene matches. The CDR3 has 14 residues.

The chain uses TRBV6-1 and TRBJ1-5; 8 bases map to TRBD1. Germline values: CDR1 MNHNS, CDR2 SASEGT. Trimming removed 0 bases from V and 6 bases from J; junction bases left unmatched: 16. The CDR3 covers 19 residues. The CDR3 spells CASSEAVPGQAVRFQPQHF. CDR3 nucleotide sequence: TGTGCCAGCAGTGAAGCTGTCCCGGGACAGGCAGTCAGGTTTCAGCCCCAGCATTTT.

The V gene is TRBV6-5, the J gene TRBJ2-7; no definite D call. V lost 6 bases to trimming and J lost 8 bases, with 20 bases between them. This CDR3 spans 14 amino acids. Germline V gene lookup returns CDR1 MNHEY and CDR2 SVGAGI. CDR3 in DNA: TGTGCCAGCAGCCTGGACCGAACTACTGTCAAGCAGTACTTC. This translates into CASSLDRTTVKQYF.

The chain joins TRBV6-5 to TRBJ1-5; D unclear. Trimming removed 0 bases from V and 5 bases from J, with 5 bases in between. CDR3 length equals 13 residues. Germline V gene data show CDR1 as MNHEY and CDR2 as SVGAGI. The CDR3 DNA reads as TGTGCCAGCAGTTACTCACGTGATCAGCCCCAGCATTTT. Translation: CASSYSRDQPQHF.

J is TRBJ2-2 and V is TRBV6-6; D ambiguous. The CDR3 runs to 12 residues. V was trimmed by 2 bases and J by 5 bases, leaving 3 bases between them. CDR1 and CDR2 from the germline V gene are MNHNY and SVGAGI (reference sequence). The chain's CDR3 is CASSYGTGELFF. Here the CDR3 DNA reads TGTGCCAGCAGTTACGGAACCGGGGAGCTGTTTTTT.

The chain employs TRBV9 and TRBJ1-1; 7 bases align to TRBD1. CDR3 length: 16 residues. Germline V CDR1 and CDR2: SGDLS, YYNGEE. The ends lost 0 bases at V and 7 bases at J; junction bases unmatched: 12. The CDR3 loop is CASSVVPNTGVGEAFF. Written as DNA, the CDR3 is TGTGCCAGCAGCGTAGTGCCCAACACAGGGGTAGGTGAAGCTTTCTTT.

The chain couples TRBV4-1 to TRBJ1-5; D unclear. From germline, CDR1 is MGHRA and CDR2 YSYEKL. Between the trimmed V and J ends, which lost 1 base and 5 bases, there was a span of 9 bases. This CDR3 region has 14 residues. The CDR3 sequence is CASSQAVGYQPQHF. CDR3 bases: TGCGCCAGCAGCCAAGCGGTCGGCTATCAGCCCCAGCATTTT.

The chain employs TRBV2 and TRBJ1-2; 8 nucleotides match TRBD1. The CDR3 consists of 15 residues. Germline V gene lookup returns CDR1 SNHLY and CDR2 FYNNEI. V gave up 6 bases and J gave up 0 bases; unmatched junction bases: 6. CDR3 in amino acids: CASSESRGPNYGYTF. CDR3 in DNA: TGTGCCAGCAGCGAGAGCAGGGGGCCTAACTATGGCTACACCTTC. Drawing the rest from reference TRBV2 and TRBJ1-2, the complete variable domain is EPEVTQTPSHQVTQMGQEVILRCVPISNHLYFYWYRQILGQKVEFLVSFYNNEISEKSEIFDDQFSVERPDGSNFTLKIRSTKLEDSAMYFCASSESRGPNYGYTFGSGTRLTVV.